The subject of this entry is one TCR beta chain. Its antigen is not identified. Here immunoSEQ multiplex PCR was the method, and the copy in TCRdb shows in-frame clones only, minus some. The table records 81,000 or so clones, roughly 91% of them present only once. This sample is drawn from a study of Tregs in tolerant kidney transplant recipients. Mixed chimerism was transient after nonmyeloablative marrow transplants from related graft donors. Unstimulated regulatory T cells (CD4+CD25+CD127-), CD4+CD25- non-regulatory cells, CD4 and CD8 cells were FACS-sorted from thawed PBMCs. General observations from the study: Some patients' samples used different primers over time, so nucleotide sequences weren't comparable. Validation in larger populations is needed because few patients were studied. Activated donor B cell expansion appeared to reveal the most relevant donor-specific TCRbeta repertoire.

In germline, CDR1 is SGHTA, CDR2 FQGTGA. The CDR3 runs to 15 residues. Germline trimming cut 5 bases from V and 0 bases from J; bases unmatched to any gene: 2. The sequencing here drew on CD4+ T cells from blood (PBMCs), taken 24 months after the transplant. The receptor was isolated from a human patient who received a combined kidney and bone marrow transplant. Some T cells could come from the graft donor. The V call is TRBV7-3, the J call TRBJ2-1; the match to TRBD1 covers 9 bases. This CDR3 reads CASSRTGDSYNEQFF. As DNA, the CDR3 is TGTGCCAGCAGCCGGACAGGGGACTCCTACAATGAGCAGTTCTTC.